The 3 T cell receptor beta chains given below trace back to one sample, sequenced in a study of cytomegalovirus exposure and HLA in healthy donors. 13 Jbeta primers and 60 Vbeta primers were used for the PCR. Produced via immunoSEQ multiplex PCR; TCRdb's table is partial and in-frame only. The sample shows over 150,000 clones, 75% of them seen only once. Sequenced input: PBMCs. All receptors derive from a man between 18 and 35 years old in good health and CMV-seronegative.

The CDR3 protein is CASSEPGSSYEQYF. In DNA form, the CDR3 reads TGTGCCAGCAGTGAACCCGGTTCTTCCTACGAGCAGTACTTC. The chain combines TRBV6-1 with TRBJ2-7, with D uncertain. V shed 2 bases and J shed 1 base, with 9 bases lying between them. The CDR3 is 14 amino acids. Germline-derived CDR1 and CDR2 are MNHNS and SASEGT.

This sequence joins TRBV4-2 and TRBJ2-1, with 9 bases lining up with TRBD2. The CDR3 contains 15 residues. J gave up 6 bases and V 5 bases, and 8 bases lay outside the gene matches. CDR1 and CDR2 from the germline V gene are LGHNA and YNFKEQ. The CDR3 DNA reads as TGTGCCAGCAGCGAAAGCAGCGGGAGGACCAATGAGCAGTTCTTC. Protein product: CASSESSGRTNEQFF.

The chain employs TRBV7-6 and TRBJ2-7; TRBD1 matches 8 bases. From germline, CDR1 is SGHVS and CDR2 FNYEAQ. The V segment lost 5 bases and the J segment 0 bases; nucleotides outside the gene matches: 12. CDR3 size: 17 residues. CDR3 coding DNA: TGTGCCAGCAGCGGAGGGACAGGAGATTTCTACTCCTACGAGCAGTACTTC. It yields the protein CASSGGTGDFYSYEQYF.